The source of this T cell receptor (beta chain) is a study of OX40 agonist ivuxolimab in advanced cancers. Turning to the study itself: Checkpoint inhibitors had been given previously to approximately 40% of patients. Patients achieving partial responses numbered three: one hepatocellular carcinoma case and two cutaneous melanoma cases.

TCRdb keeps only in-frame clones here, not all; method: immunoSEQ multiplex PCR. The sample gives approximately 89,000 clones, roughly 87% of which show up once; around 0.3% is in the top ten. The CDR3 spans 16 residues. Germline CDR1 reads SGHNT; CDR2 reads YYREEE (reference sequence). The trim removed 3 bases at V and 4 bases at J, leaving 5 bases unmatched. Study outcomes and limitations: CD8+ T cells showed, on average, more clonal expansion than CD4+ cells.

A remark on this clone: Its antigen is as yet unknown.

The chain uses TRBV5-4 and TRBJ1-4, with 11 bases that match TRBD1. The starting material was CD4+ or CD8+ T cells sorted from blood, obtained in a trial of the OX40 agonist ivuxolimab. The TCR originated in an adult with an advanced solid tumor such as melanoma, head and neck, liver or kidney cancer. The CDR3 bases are TGTGCCAGCAGCTCCGGACAGGGGGCAGATAATGAAAAACTGTTTTTT. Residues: CASSSGQGADNEKLFF.